Presented here are 32 T cell receptor beta chains from one specimen sequenced in a study of untreated major depressive disorder. Profiled with immunoSEQ multiplex PCR; TCRdb holds only in-frame clones, not every one. The sample lists 20,000 or so clones, about 85% occurring once. Sequenced input: CD4+ T cells from PBMCs. These receptors all come from a woman under 40 in good health.

Only one count was recorded for this clone. This chain links TRBV30 with TRBJ2-3, with D perhaps given as TRBD1 or TRBD2 (5 bases each). This CDR3 has 12 residues. V was trimmed by 8 bases and J by 0 bases, leaving 9 bases between them. The germline gives CDR1 GTSNPN, CDR2 SVGIG (reference sequence). The CDR3: CAGGISTDTQYF. CDR3 DNA sequence: TGTGCCGGGGGAATCAGCACAGATACGCAGTATTTT.

The V and J genes are TRBV9 and TRBJ2-5, with TRBD1 matching 7 bases. Losses at the gene ends were 0 bases for V and 5 bases for J; bases not matched to a gene: 10. The V gene's germline CDR1 is SGDLS and CDR2 YYNGEE. The CDR3 has 16 amino acids. The DNA for the CDR3 is TGTGCCAGCAGCGTAGCTACAGGGGACAGAGGGGAGACCCAGTACTTC. It yields the protein CASSVATGDRGETQYF.

The chain employs TRBV28 and TRBJ1-4; TRBD1 aligns across 7 bases. After removal of 2 bases from V and 10 bases from J, the junction contained 7 bases not matched to a gene. The V gene's germline CDR1 is MDHEN and CDR2 SYDVKM. The CDR3 runs 14 residues. The CDR3 DNA sequence: TGTGCCAGCAGTTTAGTGAAGGGGGCAGGAAAACTGTTTTTT. As protein: CASSLVKGAGKLFF.

The J gene is TRBJ1-3, the V gene TRBV11-3, with D unresolved. The length of the CDR3 is 15 residues. Trimming stripped 5 bases from V and 3 bases from J, with 14 bases between. Germline V gene data show CDR1 as SGHNT and CDR2 as YENEEA. CDR3 sequence (DNA): TGTGCCAGCAGCACCTACTCCCAAGGTGGAAACACCATATATTTT. It translates to CASSTYSQGGNTIYF. Looking up the rest from reference TRBV11-3 and TRBJ1-3 gives the full variable domain: EAGVVQSPRYKIIEKKQPVAFWCNPISGHNTLYWYLQNLGQGPELLIRYENEEAVDDSQLPKDRFSAERLKGVDSTLKIQPAELGDSAVYLCASSTYSQGGNTIYFGEGSWLTVV.

This rearrangement joins TRBV30 to TRBJ2-7; no definite D call. CDR3 length: 12 residues. Trimming pared 4 bases from V and 3 bases from J, leaving 10 bases between. Germline V gene sequence: CDR1 GTSNPN, CDR2 SVGIG (reference sequence). CDR3 nucleotides: TGTGCCTGGAAGGTGGCTCACTACGAGCAGTACTTC. Residues: CAWKVAHYEQYF.

This clone has more than one count but fewer than ten. The rearrangement joins TRBV9 to TRBJ1-2; TRBD1 matches at 8 bases. This CDR3 region has 14 residues. Trimming took 4 bases from V and 2 from J; bases not matched to a gene: 4. Germline values: CDR1 SGDLS, CDR2 YYNGEE. This CDR3 reads CASSPDRGNYGYTF. CDR3 nucleotides: TGTGCCAGCAGCCCAGACAGGGGCAACTATGGCTACACCTTC. The whole variable domain, filled in from reference TRBV9 and TRBJ1-2, reads DSGVTQTPKHLITATGQRVTLRCSPRSGDLSVYWYQQSLDQGLQFLIQYYNGEERAKGNILERFSAQQFPDLHSELNLSSLELGDSALYFCASSPDRGNYGYTFGSGTRLTVV.

The chain has TRBV4-2 and TRBJ1-4, with TRBD1 as a possible D gene (6 bases). Germline V gene sequence: CDR1 LGHNA, CDR2 YNFKEQ. Trimming cost V 4 bases and J 6 bases, with 18 bases left between them. CDR3 length: 16 residues. The CDR3 DNA follows: TGTGCCAGCAGCCCCCTTGCCGGGGGCACTTATGAAAAACTGTTTTTT. Protein sequence: CASSPLAGGTYEKLFF.

Notes on this clone: A read error may produce the germline difference seen at one junction end. The chain uses TRBV5-6 and TRBJ2-7; 7 bases fit TRBD2. CDR3 size: 15 residues. CDR1 SGHDT and CDR2 YYEEEE come from the germline V gene. The CDR3: CASSFYREVSNEQYF. CDR3 nucleotide sequence: TGTGCCAGCAGCTTCTACCGGGAGGTCTCCAACGAGCAGTACTTC.

The chain employs TRBV6-1 and TRBJ1-3; D uncertain. The CDR3 covers 14 residues. Trimming took 3 bases from V and 4 from J, leaving 10 bases between them. Germline V lookup: CDR1 MNHNS, CDR2 SASEGT. CDR3: CASSDGGSGNTIYF. CDR3 DNA: TGTGCCAGCAGTGATGGCGGGTCCGGAAACACCATATATTTT.

The gene calls are TRBV5-8 and TRBJ2-2, with 9 nucleotides matching TRBD1. V trimming: 0 bases; J trimming: 8 bases; junction bases outside the gene matches: 11. This CDR3 has 17 residues. From germline, CDR1 is SGHTS and CDR2 YDEGEE. The CDR3 sequence is CASSLEPGTGFAGELFF. The DNA of the CDR3 is TGTGCCAGCAGCTTGGAACCCGGGACAGGGTTCGCGGGGGAGCTGTTTTTT.

The chain has TRBV6-5 and TRBJ1-6, with 8 nucleotides matching TRBD1. After removal of 3 bases from V and 10 bases from J, the junction contained 5 bases not matched to a gene. CDR1 is MNHEY and CDR2 is SVGAGI in the germline V gene. This CDR3 has 14 residues. CDR3 nucleotide sequence: TGTGCCAGCAGTTATGGGACAGGCGGGTCACCCCTCCACTTT. As protein: CASSYGTGGSPLHF.

The chain couples TRBV30 to TRBJ2-5; 11 bases match TRBD1. The CDR3 has 13 amino acids. Trimming cost V 6 bases and J 6 bases; bases outside gene matches: 6. Looked up from germline, CDR1 is GTSNPN and CDR2 is SVGIG (reference sequence). Here the CDR3 DNA reads TGTGCCTGTCAGGACAGGGGGCGAAAGACCCAGTACTTC. Its translation: CACQDRGRKTQYF.

This CDR3 is CASLSRDRGYNTQYF. In DNA form, the CDR3 reads TGTGCCAGTTTGTCCCGGGACAGGGGGTATAATACGCAGTATTTT. The chain couples TRBV28 to TRBJ2-3; 11 bases match TRBD1. This CDR3 has 15 amino acids. V trimming: 9 bases; J trimming: 7 bases; junction bases outside the gene matches: 12. CDR1 is MDHEN, CDR2 SYDVKM, per germline.

V is TRBV5-1 and J is TRBJ2-7, with 12 positions matching TRBD2. The CDR3 is made up of 15 amino acids. V trimming: 4 bases; J trimming: 0 bases; junction bases outside the gene matches: 2. Germline values: CDR1 SGHRS, CDR2 YFSETQ. The CDR3 loop is CASSPTSGGSYEQYF. The DNA of the CDR3 is TGCGCCAGCAGCCCGACTAGCGGGGGCTCCTACGAGCAGTACTTC.

This clone occurred once. The chain joins TRBV27 to TRBJ2-2; D is unclear. Trimming shortened V by 3 bases and J by 6 bases, and 8 bases separated the two germline ends. The CDR3 length is 13 residues. Germline values: CDR1 MNHEY, CDR2 SMNVEV (reference sequence). The CDR3 protein is CASSFRESGELFF. The CDR3 DNA follows: TGTGCCAGCAGTTTCCGTGAGTCCGGGGAGCTGTTTTTT.

This clone was observed once. The rearrangement joins TRBV28 to TRBJ1-2, with D uncertain. The CDR3 has 14 amino acids. Trimming took off 5 bases at V and 6 bases at J, with 16 bases between the two ends. Germline V gene lookup returns CDR1 MDHEN and CDR2 SYDVKM. The CDR3 spells CASSIQRTGNGYTF. The CDR3, as DNA: TGTGCCAGCAGTATCCAACGGACGGGGAATGGCTACACCTTC.

The J gene is TRBJ1-2, the V gene TRBV14; 10 bases fit TRBD1. With V trimmed by 4 bases and J by 5 bases, 4 bases remained unmatched. The CDR3 spans 14 residues. The V gene's germline CDR1 is SGHDN and CDR2 FVKESK. The DNA of the CDR3 is TGTGCCAGCAGCCTCCGGGACAGGGGATATGGCTACACCTTC. It yields the protein CASSLRDRGYGYTF.

The J gene is TRBJ1-3, the V gene TRBV30, with D uncertain. V dropped 3 bases and J dropped 13 bases, with 13 bases sitting between them. CDR3 length: 11 amino acids. From germline, CDR1 is GTSNPN and CDR2 SVGIG (reference sequence). The CDR3 nucleotides are TGTGCCTGGAGCCCACAAAGACGAATATATTTT. Encoded protein: CAWSPQRRIYF.

As to this clone: In the same sample, other DNA sequences code for this CDR3. This rearrangement joins TRBV25-1 to TRBJ1-2; 12 bases fit TRBD1. Trimming cost V 4 bases and J 6 bases; bases outside gene matches: 12. The CDR3 sequence is 17 residues long. Germline V lookup: CDR1 MGHDK, CDR2 SYGVNS. DNA for the CDR3: TGTGCCAGCAGTGGCATACCGGGACAGGGGGCGGCAAATGGCTACACCTTC. Its translation is CASSGIPGQGAANGYTF.

The rearrangement links TRBV4-2 to TRBJ2-2; no clear D. Between the trimmed V and J ends, which lost 4 bases and 8 bases, there was a span of 8 bases. CDR1 and CDR2 from the germline V gene are LGHNA and YNFKEQ. The CDR3 contains 12 residues. The CDR3 DNA is TGTGCCAGCAGCCCCCTGGCTGGGGAGCTGTTTTTT. This sequence encodes CASSPLAGELFF.

J is TRBJ1-4 and V is TRBV6-5; a weak D match, TRBD1 (5 bases). Trimming pared 0 bases from V and 8 bases from J, leaving 10 bases between. The length of the CDR3 is 14 residues. The germline gives CDR1 MNHEY, CDR2 SVGAGI. In DNA, the CDR3 is TGTGCCAGCAGTTACTCGACAGTAGGGGAAAAACTGTTTTTT. Translated, it gives CASSYSTVGEKLFF.

The V gene is TRBV27, the J gene TRBJ2-3; D is undetermined. V lost 4 bases and J 2 bases, leaving 4 bases between the germline ends. In germline, CDR1 is MNHEY, CDR2 SMNVEV (reference sequence). The CDR3 runs to 12 residues. The CDR3 DNA is TGTGCCAGCAGTTCGTTCACAGATACGCAGTATTTT. This codes for CASSSFTDTQYF.

This chain uses TRBV28 with TRBJ2-3, with no clear D. Germline V gene lookup returns CDR1 MDHEN and CDR2 SYDVKM. With 5 bases removed from V and 6 bases from J, the gap between germline ends came to 6 bases. CDR3 length: 11 amino acids. CDR3 in amino acids: CASSISDTQYF. Written as DNA, the CDR3 is TGTGCCAGCAGTATAAGTGATACGCAGTATTTT.

The chain has TRBV2 and TRBJ2-1; tentative D call: TRBD2 (6 bases). Deletions cut 4 bases from V and 7 bases from J, with 14 bases between. From germline, CDR1 is SNHLY and CDR2 FYNNEI. This CDR3 is 14 amino acids long. The CDR3 region is CASSGTSSANEQFF. Written as DNA, the CDR3 is TGTGCCAGCAGTGGTACTAGCTCCGCTAATGAGCAGTTCTTC. Using reference TRBV2 and TRBJ2-1 for the parts outside the CDR3, the full variable domain is EPEVTQTPSHQVTQMGQEVILRCVPISNHLYFYWYRQILGQKVEFLVSFYNNEISEKSEIFDDQFSVERPDGSNFTLKIRSTKLEDSAMYFCASSGTSSANEQFFGPGTRLTVL.

This clone appeared a few times. The CDR3 DNA is TGTGCCAGCAGGGGACAGGGGCGGAACACCATATATTTT. This codes for CASRGQGRNTIYF. The chain has TRBV6-5 and TRBJ1-3; 10 nucleotides agree with TRBD1. There are 13 residues in the CDR3. The J segment lost 7 bases and the V segment lost 6 bases, leaving 3 bases of the junction unmatched. Per germline, CDR1 MNHEY and CDR2 SVGAGI.

This clone was seen more than once but under ten times. J is TRBJ2-2 and V is TRBV7-3; TRBD2 might be the D (5 bases). This CDR3 has 13 amino acids. Trimming removed 4 bases from V and 4 bases from J, with 7 bases in between. Germline V gene lookup returns CDR1 SGHTA and CDR2 FQGTGA. The CDR3 DNA sequence: TGTGCCAGCAGCTCTCGGGGCACCGGGGAGCTGTTTTTT. It codes for CASSSRGTGELFF. Based on the CDR3 plus reference TRBV7-3 and TRBJ2-2, the full variable domain is GAGVSQTPSNKVTEKGKYVELRCDPISGHTALYWYRQSLGQGPEFLIYFQGTGAADDSGLPNDRFFAVRPEGSVSTLKIQRTERGDSAVYLCASSSRGTGELFFGEGSRLTVL.

The rearrangement joins TRBV20-1 to TRBJ1-2; the D is unclear. V was clipped by 5 bases and J by 8 bases, with 9 bases between them. Germline CDR1 DFQATT, CDR2 SNEGSKA (reference sequence). This CDR3 spans 10 amino acids. The CDR3 DNA sequence: TGCAGTGCTTGGGTGGGGGGCTACACCTTC. Translation: CSAWVGGYTF.

The rearrangement joins TRBV20-1 to TRBJ1-2; possibly TRBD1 for D (6 bases). The germline V gene has CDR1 DFQATT and CDR2 SNEGSKA (reference sequence). V was shortened by 4 bases and J by 14 bases, with 17 bases between the two germline ends. The CDR3 contains 11 residues. The CDR3, as DNA: TGCAGTGCTACAAGGACAGAGGTGGCTACCTTC. Its translation is CSATRTEVATF.

This clone was picked up one time. Mismatch with germline at one junction end may stem from a read error. V gene TRBV6-5 combines with J gene TRBJ2-7; D is ambiguous. The length of the CDR3 is 12 residues. CDR1 MNHEY and CDR2 SVGAGI come from the germline V gene. The CDR3 reads CASSSPGLAPSF. The DNA of the CDR3 is TGTGCCAGCAGTTCGCCCGGTTTGGCTCCATCCTTC.

The V call is TRBV28, the J call TRBJ2-1, with 7 bases matching TRBD2. Per germline, CDR1 MDHEN and CDR2 SYDVKM. J lost 9 bases, V lost 11 bases, and 13 bases had no gene match. The CDR3 runs to 13 residues. The CDR3 DNA reads as TGTGCCGGATCAGGCGGGAGTCAGCCTGAGCAGTTCTTC. This gives the protein CAGSGGSQPEQFF.

The V and J genes are TRBV30 and TRBJ2-3, with D possibly matching TRBD2 (5 bases). This CDR3 comprises 12 residues. The germline V gene has CDR1 GTSNPN and CDR2 SVGIG (reference sequence). The V end lost 1 base, the J end lost 4 bases, and 6 bases lay between the germline ends. The DNA of the CDR3 is TGTGCCTGGAGTGGCGGGCCAGATACGCAGTATTTT. Its protein is CAWSGGPDTQYF.

The rearrangement links TRBV7-8 to TRBJ1-2, with 7 bases matching TRBD1. The germline gives CDR1 SGHVS, CDR2 FQNEAQ. J gave up 2 bases and V 0 bases, and 6 bases lay outside the gene matches. The CDR3 is 16 amino acids. The CDR3 protein is CASSLARTGRNYGYTF. The CDR3 coding sequence is TGTGCCAGCAGCTTAGCCCGGACAGGCAGAAACTATGGCTACACCTTC.